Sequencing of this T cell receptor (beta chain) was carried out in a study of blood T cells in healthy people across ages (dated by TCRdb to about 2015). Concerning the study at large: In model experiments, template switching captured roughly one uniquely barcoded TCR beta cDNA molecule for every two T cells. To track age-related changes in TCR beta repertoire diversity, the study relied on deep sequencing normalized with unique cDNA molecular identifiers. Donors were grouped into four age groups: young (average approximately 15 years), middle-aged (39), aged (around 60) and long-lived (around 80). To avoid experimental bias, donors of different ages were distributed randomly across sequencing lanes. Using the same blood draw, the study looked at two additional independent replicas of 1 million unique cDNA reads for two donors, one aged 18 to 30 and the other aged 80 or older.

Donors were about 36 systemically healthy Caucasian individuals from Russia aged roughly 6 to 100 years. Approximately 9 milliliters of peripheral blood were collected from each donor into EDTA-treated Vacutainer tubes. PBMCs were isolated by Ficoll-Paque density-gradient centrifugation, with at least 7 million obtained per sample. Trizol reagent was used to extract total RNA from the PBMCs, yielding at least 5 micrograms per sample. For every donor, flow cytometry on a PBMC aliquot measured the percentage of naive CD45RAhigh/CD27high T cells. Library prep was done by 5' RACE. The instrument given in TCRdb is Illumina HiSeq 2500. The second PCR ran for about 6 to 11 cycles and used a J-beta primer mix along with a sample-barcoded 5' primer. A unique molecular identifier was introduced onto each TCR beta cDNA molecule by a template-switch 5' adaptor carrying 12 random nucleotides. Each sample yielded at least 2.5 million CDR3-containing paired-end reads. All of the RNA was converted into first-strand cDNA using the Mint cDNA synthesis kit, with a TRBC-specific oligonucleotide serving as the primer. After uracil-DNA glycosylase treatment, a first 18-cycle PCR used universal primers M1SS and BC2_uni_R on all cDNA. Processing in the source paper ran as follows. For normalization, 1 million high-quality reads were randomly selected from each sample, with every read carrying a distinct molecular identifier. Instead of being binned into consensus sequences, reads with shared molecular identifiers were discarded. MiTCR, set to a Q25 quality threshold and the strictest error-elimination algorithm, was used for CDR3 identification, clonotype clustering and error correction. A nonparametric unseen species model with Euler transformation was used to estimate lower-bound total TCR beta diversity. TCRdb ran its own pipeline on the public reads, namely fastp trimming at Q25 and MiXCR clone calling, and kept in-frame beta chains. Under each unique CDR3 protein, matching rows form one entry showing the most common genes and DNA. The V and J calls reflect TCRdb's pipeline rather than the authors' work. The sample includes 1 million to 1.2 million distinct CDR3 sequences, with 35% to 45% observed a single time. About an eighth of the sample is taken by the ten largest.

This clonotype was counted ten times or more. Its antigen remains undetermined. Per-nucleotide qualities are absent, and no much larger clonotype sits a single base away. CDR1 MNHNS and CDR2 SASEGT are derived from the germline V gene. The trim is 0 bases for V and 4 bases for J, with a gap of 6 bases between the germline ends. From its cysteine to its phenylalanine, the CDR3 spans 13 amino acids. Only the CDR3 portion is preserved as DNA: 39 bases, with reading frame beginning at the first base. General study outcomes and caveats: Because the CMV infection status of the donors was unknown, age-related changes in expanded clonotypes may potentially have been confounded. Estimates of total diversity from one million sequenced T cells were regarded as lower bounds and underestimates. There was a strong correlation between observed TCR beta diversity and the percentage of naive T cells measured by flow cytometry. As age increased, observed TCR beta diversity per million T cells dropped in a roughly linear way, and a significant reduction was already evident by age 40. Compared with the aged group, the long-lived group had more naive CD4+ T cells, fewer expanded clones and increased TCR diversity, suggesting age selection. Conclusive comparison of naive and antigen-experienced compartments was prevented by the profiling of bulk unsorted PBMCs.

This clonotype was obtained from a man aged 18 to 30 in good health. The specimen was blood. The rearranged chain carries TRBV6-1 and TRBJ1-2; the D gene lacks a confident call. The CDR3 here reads CASSEAGSYGYTF. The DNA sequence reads TGTGCCAGCAGTGAAGCGGGGAGCTATGGCTACACCTTC.